The text below deals with one T cell receptor (beta chain). The antigen is unknown. This record belongs to a study of cytomegalovirus exposure and HLA in healthy donors. Whole-study context: When 350 to 500 donors were genotyped, about 80% of them were found to fall in the Caucasian-associated ancestry cluster. Study-wide findings and caveats: Across donors, most TCRs were seen rarely, yet some public ones were widespread. Presence/absence analyses treated sequencing depth as roughly uniform across donors.

The PCR ran on 60 Vbeta and 13 Jbeta primers. In the original workflow: Roughly 73 million unique TCR beta chains, roughly 11 million of them shared, were counted by a later analysis. Here immunoSEQ multiplex PCR was the method, and the copy in TCRdb shows in-frame clones only, minus some. V, J and clone size are those of that table, while D and trimming were read from the DNA. The data contain just over 150,000 clones, 84% of them singletons. This CDR3 contains 15 residues. The germline CDR1 and CDR2 sequences are MDHEN and SYDVKM. Trimming pared 5 bases from V and 2 bases from J, leaving 14 bases between.

The sample consisted of PBMCs. The rearrangement uses TRBV28 and TRBJ2-3; no reliable D call. This TCR was recovered from a man between 18 and 35 years old in good health and CMV-seronegative. CDR3: CASSTPLGFTDTQYF. For the CDR3, the DNA is TGTGCCAGCAGTACCCCGCTAGGATTCACAGATACGCAGTATTTT.